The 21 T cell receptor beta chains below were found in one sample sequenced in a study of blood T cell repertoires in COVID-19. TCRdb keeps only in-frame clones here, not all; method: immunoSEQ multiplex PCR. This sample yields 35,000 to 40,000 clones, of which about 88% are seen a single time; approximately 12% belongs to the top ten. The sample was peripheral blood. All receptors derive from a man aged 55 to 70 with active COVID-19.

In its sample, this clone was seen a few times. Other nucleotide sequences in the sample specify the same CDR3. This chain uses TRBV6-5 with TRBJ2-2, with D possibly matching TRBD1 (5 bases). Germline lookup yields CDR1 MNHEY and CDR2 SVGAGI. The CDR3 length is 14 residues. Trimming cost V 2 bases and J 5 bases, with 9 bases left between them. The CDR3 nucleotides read TGTGCCAGCAGTTACGACTCAGGGACCGGGGAGCTGTTTTTT. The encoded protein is CASSYDSGTGELFF.

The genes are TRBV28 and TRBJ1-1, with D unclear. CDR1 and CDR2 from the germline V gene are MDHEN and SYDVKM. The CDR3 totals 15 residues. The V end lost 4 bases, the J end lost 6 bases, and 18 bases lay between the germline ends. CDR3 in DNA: TGTGCCAGCAGTTCCCCCCCCGGAGGGTATGCTGAAGCTTTCTTT. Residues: CASSSPPGGYAEAFF.

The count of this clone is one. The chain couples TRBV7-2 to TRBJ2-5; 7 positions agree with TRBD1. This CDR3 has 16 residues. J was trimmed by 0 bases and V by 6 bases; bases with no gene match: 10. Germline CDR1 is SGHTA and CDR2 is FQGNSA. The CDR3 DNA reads TGTGCCAGCAGTTCCGACAGGGTTGGGGACCAAGAGACCCAGTACTTC. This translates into CASSSDRVGDQETQYF.

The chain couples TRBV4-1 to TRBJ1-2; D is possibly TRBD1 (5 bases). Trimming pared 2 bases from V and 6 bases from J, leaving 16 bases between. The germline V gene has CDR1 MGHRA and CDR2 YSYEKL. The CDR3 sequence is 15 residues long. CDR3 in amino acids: CASSQTRGILNGYTF. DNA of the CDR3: TGCGCCAGCAGCCAAACAAGGGGAATACTAAATGGCTACACCTTC.

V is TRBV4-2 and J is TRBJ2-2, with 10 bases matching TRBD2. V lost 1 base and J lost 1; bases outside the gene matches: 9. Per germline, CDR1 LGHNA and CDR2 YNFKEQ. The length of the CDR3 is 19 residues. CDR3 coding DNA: TGTGCCAGCAGCCAAGGGGTTTCTAGCGGGAGTAGGAACACCGGGGAGCTGTTTTTT. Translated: CASSQGVSSGSRNTGELFF.

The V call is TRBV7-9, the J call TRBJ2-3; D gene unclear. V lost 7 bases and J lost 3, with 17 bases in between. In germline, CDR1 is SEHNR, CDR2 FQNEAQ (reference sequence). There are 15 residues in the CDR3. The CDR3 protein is CASTPQAGATDTQYF. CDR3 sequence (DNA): TGTGCCAGCACCCCCCAAGCAGGTGCTACAGATACGCAGTATTTT.

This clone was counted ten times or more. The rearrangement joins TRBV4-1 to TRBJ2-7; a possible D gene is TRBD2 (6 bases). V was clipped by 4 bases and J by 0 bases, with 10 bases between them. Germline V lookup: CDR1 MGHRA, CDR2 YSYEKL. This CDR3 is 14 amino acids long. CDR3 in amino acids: CASSPQRASYEQYF. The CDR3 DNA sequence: TGCGCCAGCAGCCCCCAGCGGGCCTCCTACGAGCAGTACTTC.

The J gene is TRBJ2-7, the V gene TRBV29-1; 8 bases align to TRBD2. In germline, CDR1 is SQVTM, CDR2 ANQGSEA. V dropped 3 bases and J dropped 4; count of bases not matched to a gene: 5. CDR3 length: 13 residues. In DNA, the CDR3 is TGCAGCGTTGACGCGGGAGGTGGGTACGAGCAGTACTTC. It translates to CSVDAGGGYEQYF.

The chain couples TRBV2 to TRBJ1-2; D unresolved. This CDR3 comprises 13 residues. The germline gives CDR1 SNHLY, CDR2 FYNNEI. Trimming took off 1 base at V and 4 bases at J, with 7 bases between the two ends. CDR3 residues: CASSEGRVYGYTF. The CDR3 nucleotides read TGTGCCAGCAGTGAAGGGAGGGTCTATGGCTACACCTTC.

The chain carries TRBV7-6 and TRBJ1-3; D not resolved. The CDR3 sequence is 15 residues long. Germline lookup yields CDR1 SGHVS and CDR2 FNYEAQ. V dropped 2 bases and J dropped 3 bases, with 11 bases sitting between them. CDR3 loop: CASSLSGIDGNTIYF. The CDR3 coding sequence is TGTGCCAGCAGCTTATCGGGGATCGATGGAAACACCATATATTTT.

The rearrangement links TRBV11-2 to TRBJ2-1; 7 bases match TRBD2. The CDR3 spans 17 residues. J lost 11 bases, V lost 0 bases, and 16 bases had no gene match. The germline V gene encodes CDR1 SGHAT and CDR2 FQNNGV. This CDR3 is CASSLDLARGGRGKQFF. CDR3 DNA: TGTGCCAGCAGCTTAGATCTAGCCCGCGGAGGGAGGGGTAAGCAGTTCTTC.

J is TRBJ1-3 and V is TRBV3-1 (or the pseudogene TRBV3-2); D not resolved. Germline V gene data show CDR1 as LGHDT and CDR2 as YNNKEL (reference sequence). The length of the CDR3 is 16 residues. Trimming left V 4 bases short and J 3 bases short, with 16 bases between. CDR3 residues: CASSLGEVSRGNTIYF. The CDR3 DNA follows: TGTGCCAGCAGCCTAGGAGAGGTGTCGCGTGGAAACACCATATATTTT.

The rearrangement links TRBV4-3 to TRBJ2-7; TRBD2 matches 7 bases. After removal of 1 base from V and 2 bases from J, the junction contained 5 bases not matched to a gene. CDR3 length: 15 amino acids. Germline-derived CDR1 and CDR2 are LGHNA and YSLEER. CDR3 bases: TGCGCCAGCAGCCAAGTGGCTAGCGGAGCCTACGAGCAGTACTTC. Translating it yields CASSQVASGAYEQYF.

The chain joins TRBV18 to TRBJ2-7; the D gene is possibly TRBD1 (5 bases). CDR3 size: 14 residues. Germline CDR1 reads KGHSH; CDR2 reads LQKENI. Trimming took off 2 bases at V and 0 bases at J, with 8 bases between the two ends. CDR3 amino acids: CASSPGADSYEQYF. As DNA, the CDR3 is TGTGCCAGCTCACCAGGGGCCGACTCCTACGAGCAGTACTTC.

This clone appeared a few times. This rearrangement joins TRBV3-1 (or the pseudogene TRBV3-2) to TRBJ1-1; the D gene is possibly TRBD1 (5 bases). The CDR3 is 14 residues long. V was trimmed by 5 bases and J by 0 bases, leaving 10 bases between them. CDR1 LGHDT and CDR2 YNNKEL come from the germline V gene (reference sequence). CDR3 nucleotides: TGTGCCAGCAGCTCAAGGGGCCTGAACACTGAAGCTTTCTTT. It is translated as CASSSRGLNTEAFF.

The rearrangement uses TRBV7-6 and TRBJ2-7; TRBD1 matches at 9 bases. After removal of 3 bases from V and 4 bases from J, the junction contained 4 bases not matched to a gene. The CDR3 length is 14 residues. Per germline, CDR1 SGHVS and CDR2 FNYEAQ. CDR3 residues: CASSFGTGRYEQYF. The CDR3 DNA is TGTGCCAGCAGCTTCGGGACAGGGAGGTACGAGCAGTACTTC.

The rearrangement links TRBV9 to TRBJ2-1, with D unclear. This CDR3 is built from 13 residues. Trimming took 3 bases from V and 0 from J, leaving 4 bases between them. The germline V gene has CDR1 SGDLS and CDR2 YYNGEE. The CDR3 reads CASSGGSYNEQFF. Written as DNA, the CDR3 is TGTGCCAGCAGCGGAGGCTCCTACAATGAGCAGTTCTTC.

CDR3 sequence reads: CASKTGWADTQYF. The DNA of the CDR3 is TGTGCCAGCAAGACAGGCTGGGCAGATACGCAGTATTTT. V and J are TRBV7-9 and TRBJ2-3; a weak D match, TRBD1 (6 bases). CDR1 is SEHNR and CDR2 is FQNEAQ in the germline V gene (reference sequence). The ends were cut back, 7 bases at V and 4 bases at J, with 12 bases in the middle. The CDR3 length is 13 residues.

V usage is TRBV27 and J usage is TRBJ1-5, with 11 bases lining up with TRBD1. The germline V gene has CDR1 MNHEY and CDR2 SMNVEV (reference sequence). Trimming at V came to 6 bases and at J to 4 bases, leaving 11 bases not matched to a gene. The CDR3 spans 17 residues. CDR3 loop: CASSRNLGTGGNQPQHF. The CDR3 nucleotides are TGTGCCAGCAGCCGTAACTTAGGGACAGGGGGTAATCAGCCCCAGCATTTT.

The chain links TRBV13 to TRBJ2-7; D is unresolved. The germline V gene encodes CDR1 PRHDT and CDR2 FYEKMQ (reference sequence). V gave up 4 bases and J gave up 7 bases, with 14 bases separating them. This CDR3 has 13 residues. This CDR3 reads CASSSRGPGEQYF. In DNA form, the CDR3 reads TGTGCCAGCAGCTCCCGAGGCCCCGGGGAGCAGTACTTC.

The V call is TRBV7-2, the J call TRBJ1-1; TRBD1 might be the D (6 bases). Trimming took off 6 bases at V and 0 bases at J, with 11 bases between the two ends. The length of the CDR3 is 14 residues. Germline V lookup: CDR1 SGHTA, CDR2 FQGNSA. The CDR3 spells CASSPQGMNTEAFF. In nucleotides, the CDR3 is TGTGCCAGCAGTCCTCAGGGGATGAACACTGAAGCTTTCTTT.